This T cell receptor (beta chain) is drawn from a study of control samples from healthy donors and cancer patients. The sample holds one count of this clone. Generated by immunoSEQ multiplex PCR, the TCRdb table keeps only in-frame clones and is missing some. The sample lists 100,000 to 150,000 clones, roughly 91% occurring once. This CDR3 has 14 amino acids. The germline CDR1 and CDR2 sequences are KGHSH and LQKENI. Trimming took off 5 bases at V and 0 bases at J, with 11 bases between the two ends. The J gene is TRBJ2-7, the V gene TRBV18; possible D gene TRBD2, 5 bases. This clonotype was obtained from a man aged 35 to 55 in good health. The sample comprised blood. The CDR3 sequence is CASSSRRDSYEQYF. DNA of the CDR3: TGTGCCAGCTCATCCCGACGGGACTCCTACGAGCAGTACTTC.